The 26 T cell receptor beta chains given below trace back to one sample, sequenced in a study of T cells after yellow fever vaccination. TCRdb independently ran MiXCR on the 5' RACE reads; one entry per CDR3 protein. The data hold fewer than 350,000 distinct CDR3 sequences, with around 3.6% observed a single time. The source material was PBMCs, sampled on the day of the yellow fever booster vaccination. These receptors were obtained from a man aged 18 to 30 who received the YFV17D yellow fever vaccine.

This clonotype was seen repeatedly, ten times or more. This sequence joins TRBV10-3 and TRBJ2-7; 10 bases match TRBD1. Germline V CDR1 and CDR2: ENHRY, SYGVKD. There are 13 residues in the CDR3. V gave up 7 bases and J gave up 6 bases; unmatched junction bases: 6. The CDR3 nucleotides read TGTGCCATCAACCGGGACAGGGGTTTCGAGCAGTACTTC. It encodes CAINRDRGFEQYF.

This clonotype was seen ten or more times. CDR3 in amino acids: CASSLGRGGHGQPQHF. The CDR3 bases are TGTGCCAGCAGCTTAGGCAGGGGAGGACACGGTCAGCCCCAGCATTTT. The chain carries TRBV11-2 and TRBJ1-5; the D gene is possibly TRBD1 (6 bases). V was shortened by 1 base and J by 6 bases, with 16 bases between the two germline ends. Germline lookup yields CDR1 SGHAT and CDR2 FQNNGV. The CDR3 consists of 16 residues.

This chain uses TRBV9 with TRBJ1-6, with 8 bases identical to TRBD1. Germline trimming cut 4 bases from V and 10 bases from J; bases unmatched to any gene: 7. The CDR3 is 14 residues long. Germline V CDR1 and CDR2: SGDLS, YYNGEE. The CDR3 DNA reads as TGTGCCAGCAGCCACGGACAGGGAGGATCACCCCTCCACTTT. It encodes CASSHGQGGSPLHF. The full variable domain, in which reference TRBV9 and TRBJ1-6 provide the parts outside the CDR3, is DSGVTQTPKHLITATGQRVTLRCSPRSGDLSVYWYQQSLDQGLQFLIQYYNGEERAKGNILERFSAQQFPDLHSELNLSSLELGDSALYFCASSHGQGGSPLHFGNGTRLTVT.

This clonotype was found many times. The J gene is TRBJ2-1, the V gene TRBV28; TRBD2 is a possible D gene (5 bases). From germline, CDR1 is MDHEN and CDR2 SYDVKM. This CDR3 spans 12 amino acids. Trimming pared 10 bases from V and 4 bases from J, leaving 11 bases between. The CDR3 here is CATSRTYNEQFF. Written as DNA, the CDR3 is TGTGCCACCTCTAGGACTTACAATGAGCAGTTCTTC.

This clonotype was observed at least ten times. The rearrangement joins TRBV29-1 to TRBJ2-1, with D possibly being TRBD1 (6 bases). The V and J ends lost 7 bases and 9 bases respectively, with 16 bases between them. The CDR3 contains 12 residues. Germline V gene lookup returns CDR1 SQVTM and CDR2 ANQGSEA. CDR3 bases: TGCAGCGAACGGCAGGGGCTCGGTGAGCAGTTCTTC. It codes for CSERQGLGEQFF.

Only a few counts were recorded for this clonotype. The rearrangement uses TRBV6-5 and TRBJ2-1; TRBD1 matches at 8 bases. With V trimmed by 0 bases and J by 0 bases, 10 bases remained unmatched. This CDR3 has 19 residues. The germline CDR1 and CDR2 sequences are MNHEY and SVGAGI. CDR3 bases: TGTGCCAGCAGTTACTCGGGGGACAGGTATTCGAGCTCCTACAATGAGCAGTTCTTC. As protein: CASSYSGDRYSSSYNEQFF.

The table lists this clonotype with many counts. The chain uses TRBV29-1 and TRBJ2-7, with TRBD1 identical over 9 bases. J was trimmed by 0 bases and V by 0 bases; bases with no gene match: 3. There are 15 residues in the CDR3. Germline V gene data show CDR1 as SQVTM and CDR2 as ANQGSEA. The CDR3 spells CSVEDPTGGSYEQYF. CDR3 DNA: TGCAGCGTTGAAGATCCGACAGGGGGCTCCTACGAGCAGTACTTC.

This clonotype was seen at least ten times. The chain combines TRBV27 with TRBJ2-1; tentative D call: TRBD1 (5 bases). The ends were cut back, 0 bases at V and 8 bases at J, with 11 bases in the middle. The CDR3 loop spans 14 amino acids. Germline values: CDR1 MNHEY, CDR2 SMNVEV (reference sequence). The CDR3 reads CASSLSGVGHEQFF. Here the CDR3 DNA reads TGTGCCAGCAGTTTATCGGGTGTGGGGCATGAGCAGTTCTTC.

This rearrangement joins TRBV18 to TRBJ1-1; D is ambiguous. V shed 1 base and J shed 2 bases, with 17 bases lying between them. The CDR3 sequence is 17 residues long. CDR1 and CDR2 (germline): KGHSH, LQKENI. The CDR3 DNA is TGTGCCAGCTCACCACGGGGATGGTCTTTCCCAAACACTGAAGCTTTCTTT. As protein: CASSPRGWSFPNTEAFF.

The chain recombines TRBV29-1 with TRBJ1-1, with D possibly matching TRBD1 (6 bases). The germline V and J ends were trimmed by 7 bases and 4 bases, with 13 bases remaining between them. The CDR3 extends over 12 amino acids. Germline V lookup: CDR1 SQVTM, CDR2 ANQGSEA. CDR3 nucleotides: TGCAGCGGTGCAGGGGTTCGCACTGAAGCTTTCTTT. It translates to CSGAGVRTEAFF.

The chain uses TRBV28 and TRBJ1-5; D ambiguous. This CDR3 has 14 amino acids. Germline V gene data show CDR1 as MDHEN and CDR2 as SYDVKM. Trimming took 6 bases from V and 3 from J, leaving 12 bases between them. CDR3 amino acids: CASSERRINQPQHF. The CDR3 DNA reads TGTGCCAGCAGCGAAAGACGGATCAATCAGCCCCAGCATTTT.

This clonotype was picked up many times. The chain joins TRBV10-3 to TRBJ2-3, with a possible D match to TRBD2 (6 bases). The CDR3 has 15 residues. The V end was cut by 7 bases, the J end by 2 bases, with 16 bases between. Germline assignment: CDR1 ENHRY and CDR2 SYGVKD. CDR3: CAIKGRLEFTDTQYF. The CDR3 DNA reads TGTGCCATCAAGGGTAGACTAGAGTTCACAGATACGCAGTATTTT.

This clonotype has ten or more counts. J is TRBJ1-2 and V is TRBV6-6; 7 nucleotides agree with TRBD1. The germline V gene encodes CDR1 MNHNY and CDR2 SVGAGI (reference sequence). With 0 bases clipped from V and 8 bases from J, the junction kept 12 bases outside the gene matches. The CDR3 is made up of 16 amino acids. The CDR3 DNA sequence: TGTGCCAGCAGTTACTCATCAACACTGATAGGGGGCGGCTACACCTTC. It is translated as CASSYSSTLIGGGYTF.

Ten or more counts support this clonotype. The rearrangement joins TRBV4-3 to TRBJ2-7, with D tentatively TRBD1 (5 bases). The CDR3 extends over 19 amino acids. CDR1 is LGHNA, CDR2 YSLEER, per germline. Trimming took off 0 bases at V and 3 bases at J, with 24 bases between the two ends. CDR3: CASSQEETEQIYIDYEQYV. CDR3 coding DNA: TGCGCCAGCAGCCAAGAGGAGACAGAACAGATCTACATAGACTACGAGCAGTACGTC.

This clonotype has a count of ten or more. The chain links TRBV29-1 to TRBJ2-1; D call uncertain. In germline, CDR1 is SQVTM, CDR2 ANQGSEA. V lost 3 bases and J 4 bases, leaving 10 bases between the germline ends. The CDR3 runs 13 residues. Here the CDR3 DNA reads TGCAGCGTTGATTCCCGGGCTTACAATGAGCAGTTCTTC. Translated, it gives CSVDSRAYNEQFF.

In nucleotides, the CDR3 is TGTGCCAGCAGGAAGGGACGGCTCACAGATACGCAGTATTTT. Translating it yields CASRKGRLTDTQYF. J is TRBJ2-3 and V is TRBV12-3 or TRBV12-4, with D perhaps assigned TRBD1 or TRBD2 (5 bases each). CDR3 length: 14 residues. V lost 6 bases, J lost 2 bases, and 12 bases lay in between.

This clonotype was detected many times. For the CDR3, the DNA is TGCGCCAGCAGCTTGGAGGGACTAGTCCAAGAGACCCAGTACTTC. This translates into CASSLEGLVQETQYF. The J gene is TRBJ2-5, the V gene TRBV5-1; 8 nucleotides match TRBD2. The CDR3 runs 15 residues. J lost 1 base, V lost 0 bases, and 2 bases had no gene match. The germline CDR1 and CDR2 sequences are SGHRS and YFSETQ. Drawing the rest from reference TRBV5-1 and TRBJ2-5, the complete variable domain is KAGVTQTPRYLIKTRGQQVTLSCSPISGHRSVSWYQQTPGQGLQFLFEYFSETQRNKGNFPGRFSGRQFSNSRSEMNVSTLELGDSALYLCASSLEGLVQETQYFGPGTRLLVL.

This clonotype was seen many times. This chain joins TRBV20-1 and TRBJ2-2, with 7 bases matching TRBD1. CDR1 and CDR2 (germline): DFQATT, SNEGSKA (reference sequence). The CDR3 contains 13 residues. V was pared by 4 bases and J by 6 bases, with 5 bases of the junction left unmatched. The DNA of the CDR3 is TGCAGTGCTACCCAGGGGGTCTCCGGGGAGCTGTTTTTT. Translated: CSATQGVSGELFF.

In this sample, this clonotype turned up many times. This chain uses TRBV7-2 with TRBJ2-1, with TRBD2 identical over 10 bases. The germline gives CDR1 SGHTA, CDR2 FQGNSA. V was clipped by 1 base and J by 7 bases; unmatched bases: 7. The CDR3 has 16 residues. Here the CDR3 DNA reads TGTGCCAGCAGCTTAGAACCAGCGGGGGGGCATAATGAGCAGTTCTTC. Translated: CASSLEPAGGHNEQFF.

This clonotype was picked up many times. This chain links TRBV6-2 or TRBV6-3 with TRBJ2-5, with no clear D. The V end was cut by 4 bases, the J end by 5 bases, with 11 bases between. In germline, CDR1 is MNHEY, CDR2 SVGEGT. The CDR3 has 13 residues. Here the CDR3 reads CASSSFGRETQYF. The CDR3 bases are TGTGCCAGCAGTTCATTCGGGCGGGAGACCCAGTACTTC.

This clonotype appeared many times. The rearrangement joins TRBV7-8 to TRBJ2-7; 10 positions match TRBD2. Trimming took 0 bases from V and 0 from J; bases not matched to a gene: 11. Germline assignment: CDR1 SGHVS and CDR2 FQNEAQ. The CDR3 runs to 19 residues. CDR3 sequence: CASSLAGLAARRSSYEQYF. The CDR3 DNA reads TGTGCCAGCAGCTTAGCAGGACTAGCGGCCCGTCGATCCTCCTACGAGCAGTACTTC.

This clonotype was seen repeatedly, ten times or more. V and J are TRBV7-2 and TRBJ1-4; no firm D call. The V and J ends lost 2 bases and 4 bases respectively, with 5 bases between them. CDR3 length: 13 residues. Per the germline V gene, CDR1 is SGHTA and CDR2 is FQGNSA. CDR3 in DNA: TGTGCCAGCAGCTTACACAGTAATGAAAAACTGTTTTTT. Amino acid sequence: CASSLHSNEKLFF.

About this clonotype: A much larger clone lies a single base off, so this may be a read error. J is TRBJ2-1 and V is TRBV7-2, with TRBD2 matching 8 bases. J gave up 7 bases and V 1 base, and 3 bases lay outside the gene matches. CDR1 SGHTA and CDR2 FQGNSA come from the germline V gene. The CDR3 is made up of 14 amino acids. Here the CDR3 reads CASSLGGGINEQFF. CDR3 sequence (DNA): TGTGCCAGCAGCTTAGGCGGGGGGATTAATGAGCAGTTCTTC.

The sample holds many counts of this clonotype. The V and J genes are TRBV6-2 or TRBV6-3 and TRBJ2-3, with D uncertain. The germline V gene has CDR1 MNHEY and CDR2 SVGEGT. The CDR3 runs to 14 residues. V lost 6 bases and J 0 bases, leaving 10 bases between the germline ends. CDR3 region: CASSLVSSTDTQYF. The DNA for the CDR3 is TGTGCCAGCAGCTTGGTTTCTAGCACAGATACGCAGTATTTT.

This clonotype was seen many times. The V gene is TRBV21-1, the J gene TRBJ2-1; the table assigns TRBD2, which was not confirmed against the DNA. TRBV21-1 is noted as a pseudogene. The CDR3 runs to 18 residues. This chain's CDR3 is CASSKAILGTQGDNEQFF. The CDR3 bases are TGTGCCAGCAGCAAAGCCATTCTCGGGACTCAAGGGGACAATGAGCAGTTCTTC.

J is TRBJ1-3 and V is TRBV6-5; D is uncertain. The germline CDR1 and CDR2 sequences are MNHEY and SVGAGI. V shed 0 bases and J shed 0 bases, with 9 bases lying between them. The CDR3 covers 16 residues. As DNA, the CDR3 is TGTGCCAGCAGTTACTCGACGCAGACCTCTGGAAACACCATATATTTT. This sequence encodes CASSYSTQTSGNTIYF.